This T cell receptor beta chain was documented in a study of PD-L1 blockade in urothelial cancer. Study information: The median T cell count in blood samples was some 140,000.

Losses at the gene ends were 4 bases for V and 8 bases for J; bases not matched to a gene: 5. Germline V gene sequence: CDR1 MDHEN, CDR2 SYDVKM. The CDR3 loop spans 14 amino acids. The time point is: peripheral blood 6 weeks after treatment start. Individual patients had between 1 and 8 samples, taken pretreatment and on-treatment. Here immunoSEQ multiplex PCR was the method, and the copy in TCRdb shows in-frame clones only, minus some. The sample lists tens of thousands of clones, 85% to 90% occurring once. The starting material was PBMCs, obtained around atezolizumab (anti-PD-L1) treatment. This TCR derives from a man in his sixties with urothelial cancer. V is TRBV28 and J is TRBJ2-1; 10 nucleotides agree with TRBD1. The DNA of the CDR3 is TGTGCCAGCAGTTCCCCGGACAGGGGGGATGAGCAGTTCTTC. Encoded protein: CASSSPDRGDEQFF.